This T cell receptor beta chain was profiled in a study of PD-1 blockade in classical Hodgkin lymphoma. The study's findings and limits: At C4D1, TCR diversity had climbed significantly for CD4+ cells, though not for CD8+ cells.

The protocol was immunoSEQ multiplex PCR, while the TCRdb copy is restricted to in-frame clones and leaves out a portion. The sample shows some 84,000 clones, 75% to 90% of them seen only once. Comments on this clone: The target antigen is unknown.

All trial patients relapsed after autologous stem cell transplantation. The source was peripheral blood mononuclear cells (PBMCs), collected at baseline. This TCR was recovered from a human donor with classical Hodgkin lymphoma.

CDR3 residues: CASSFSRTDTQYF. The DNA for the CDR3 is TGTGCCAGCAGTTTCTCTCGGACAGATACGCAGTATTTT. The chain carries TRBV28 and TRBJ2-3; D gene ambiguous. This CDR3 region has 13 residues. V lost 3 bases and J lost 3, with 7 bases in between. Germline assignment: CDR1 MDHEN and CDR2 SYDVKM.